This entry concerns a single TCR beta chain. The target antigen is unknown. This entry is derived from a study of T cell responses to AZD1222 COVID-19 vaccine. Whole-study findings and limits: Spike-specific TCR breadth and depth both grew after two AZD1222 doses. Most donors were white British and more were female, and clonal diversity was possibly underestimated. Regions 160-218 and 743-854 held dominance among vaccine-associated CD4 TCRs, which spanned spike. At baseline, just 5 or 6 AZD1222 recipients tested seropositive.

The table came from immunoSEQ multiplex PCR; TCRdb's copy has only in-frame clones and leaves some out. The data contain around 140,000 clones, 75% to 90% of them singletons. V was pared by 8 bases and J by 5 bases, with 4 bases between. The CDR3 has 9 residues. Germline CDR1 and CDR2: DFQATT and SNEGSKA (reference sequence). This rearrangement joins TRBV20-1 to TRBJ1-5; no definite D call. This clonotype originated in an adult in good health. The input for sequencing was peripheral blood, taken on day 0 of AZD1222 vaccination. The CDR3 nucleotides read TGCAGTACCGATCAGCCCCAGCATTTT. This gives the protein CSTDQPQHF.